The text below deals with one TCR beta chain. What it binds is unknown. Germline-derived CDR1 and CDR2 are SGHTA and FQGNSA. The V and J ends lost 6 bases and 5 bases respectively, with 10 bases between them. This CDR3 region has 13 residues. This sample stems from a study of blood T cells in healthy people across ages. Background on the study: Capture via template switching afforded approximately one barcoded beta molecule per two T cells. Regarding the study as a whole: No conclusive comparison of naive versus antigen-experienced cells was possible with unsorted PBMCs.

The second PCR ran 7 to 11 cycles with a sample-barcoded 5' primer and J-beta primers. In TCRdb, the 5' RACE reads were re-called with MiXCR into one record per CDR3 protein. The sample holds about 650,000 distinct CDR3 sequences, 45% to 60% seen once. The amount of total RNA extracted per sample was at least 6 micrograms. The rearrangement links TRBV7-2 to TRBJ1-4; TRBD1 might be the D (5 bases). The receptor's source is a woman of 80 years or more in good health. Sequencing input: blood. The CDR3 sequence: CASSYRLNEKLFF. The CDR3 bases are TGTGCCAGCAGTTACAGGCTGAATGAAAAACTGTTTTTT.